The 2 T cell receptor beta chains listed next were all sequenced from one sample in a study of cytomegalovirus exposure and HLA in healthy donors. PCR was performed using 60 Vbeta and 13 Jbeta primers. Profiling relied on immunoSEQ multiplex PCR, and the TCRdb table lists in-frame clones only, not all of them. The profile shows about 180,000 clones, over 75% of them singletons. Sequencing used PBMCs. The receptor source for this set is a man aged 55 to 69 in good health and CMV-seronegative.

The chain joins TRBV5-6 to TRBJ1-2; 9 nucleotides line up with TRBD1. In germline, CDR1 is SGHDT, CDR2 YYEEEE. The CDR3 extends over 14 amino acids. J gave up 4 bases and V 2 bases, and 3 bases lay outside the gene matches. CDR3 region: CASSFRDRAYGYTF. The CDR3 DNA sequence: TGTGCCAGCAGCTTCCGGGACAGGGCCTATGGCTACACCTTC.

This clone was observed once. The chain has TRBV7-2 and TRBJ2-4; perhaps TRBD2 as D (6 bases). Trimming shortened V by 4 bases and J by 11 bases, and 15 bases separated the two germline ends. This CDR3 has 13 residues. Germline CDR1 and CDR2: SGHTA and FQGNSA. The CDR3 protein is CASSSEGTGVQYF. As DNA, the CDR3 is TGTGCCAGCAGCTCCGAGGGTACGGGAGTTCAGTACTTC.